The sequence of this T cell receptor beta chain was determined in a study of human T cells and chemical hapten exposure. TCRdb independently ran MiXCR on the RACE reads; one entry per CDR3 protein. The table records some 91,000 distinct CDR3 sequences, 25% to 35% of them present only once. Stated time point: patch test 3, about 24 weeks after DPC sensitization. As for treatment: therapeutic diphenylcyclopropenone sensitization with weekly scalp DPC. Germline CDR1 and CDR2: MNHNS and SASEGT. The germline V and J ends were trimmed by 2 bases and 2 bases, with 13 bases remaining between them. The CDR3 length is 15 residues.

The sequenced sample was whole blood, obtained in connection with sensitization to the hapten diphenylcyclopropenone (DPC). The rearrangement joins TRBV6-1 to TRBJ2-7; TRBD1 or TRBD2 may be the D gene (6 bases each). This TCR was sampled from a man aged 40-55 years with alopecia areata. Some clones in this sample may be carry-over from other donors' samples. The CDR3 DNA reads TGTGCCAGCAGTGAACCGGGGGCCCTAACCTACGAGCAGTACTTC. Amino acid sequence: CASSEPGALTYEQYF.